The rows below give T cell receptor beta chains drawn from one sample of a study of cytomegalovirus exposure and HLA in healthy donors. Sequencing used immunoSEQ multiplex PCR; TCRdb keeps in-frame clones, though not all of them. The sample includes more than 150,000 clones, over 70% of them seen just once. Input material: PBMCs. All receptors come from a woman aged 40-49 years in good health and CMV-seropositive. CDR3s include the opening cysteine and the closing phenylalanine or tryptophan. The order of the fields is J gene, D gene, V gene, clone size, CDR3 protein, CDR3 DNA. A D gene is named only where the DNA matches it firmly. Some rows mark clone size as missing; the rest say once, few, many or name a class of expanded clone.

>TRBJ1-1|NA|TRBV28|NA
CASSFLLKTENTEAFF
TGTGCCAGCAGTTTCCTATTAAAGACAGAGAACACTGAAGCTTTCTTT
>TRBJ1-1|TRBD1|TRBV4-1|NA
CASSQLRRGPTEAFF
TGCGCCAGCAGCCAACTCCGCAGGGGGCCTACTGAAGCTTTCTTT
>TRBJ2-5|TRBD1|TRBV19|NA
CASSIQGVETQYF
TGTGCCAGTAGTATACAGGGGGTAGAGACCCAGTACTTC
>TRBJ1-2|NA|TRBV4-1|NA
CASSQDLENYGYTF
TGCGCCAGCAGCCAAGATTTGGAGAACTATGGCTACACCTTC
>TRBJ1-1|NA|TRBV19|NA
CASLEGQSEAFF
TGTGCCAGCCTGGAGGGGCAGTCTGAAGCTTTCTTT
>TRBJ1-1|NA|TRBV15|NA
CATSRIVQENTEAFF
TGTGCCACCAGCAGGATCGTACAGGAGAACACTGAAGCTTTCTTT
>TRBJ2-7|NA|TRBV5-1|NA
CASRSGASYEQYF
TGCGCCAGCAGATCAGGGGCCTCCTACGAGCAGTACTTC
>TRBJ1-2|NA|TRBV7-2|NA
CASSSVNYGYTF
TGTGCCAGCAGCTCCGTTAACTATGGCTACACCTTC
>TRBJ2-7|TRBD2|TRBV5-4|NA
CASSLPGGGAGYEQYF
TGTGCCAGCAGCCTTCCTGGCGGGGGGGCCGGGTACGAGCAGTACTTC
>TRBJ2-5|NA|TRBV6-5|few
CASSYGASAETQYF
TGTGCCAGCAGTTACGGGGCTAGCGCGGAGACCCAGTACTTC
>TRBJ1-3|NA|TRBV7-8|NA
CASSSGFFGNTIYF
TGTGCCAGCAGCTCGGGGTTCTTCGGAAACACCATATATTTT
>TRBJ1-1|NA|TRBV29-1|NA
CSVGGGIQNTEAFF
TGCAGCGTTGGAGGGGGTATACAGAACACTGAAGCTTTCTTT
>TRBJ1-6|NA|TRBV30|NA
CAWMGDNNSPLHF
TGTGCCTGGATGGGGGACAATAATTCACCCCTCCACTTT
>TRBJ2-1|TRBD1|TRBV2|NA
CASRKPKTGQGDRSPYNEQFF
TGTGCCAGCAGAAAACCTAAAACGGGACAGGGGGACAGGTCTCCCTACAATGAGCAGTTCTTC
>TRBJ1-2|NA|TRBV4-3|NA
CASSQDRSGSAYTF
TGCGCCAGCAGCCAAGATCGTTCAGGCAGTGCCTACACCTTC
>TRBJ1-2|NA|TRBV7-2|NA
CASSEGPAQGAYGYTF
TGTGCCAGCAGCGAAGGCCCGGCACAGGGAGCCTATGGCTACACCTTC
>TRBJ1-5|NA|TRBV6-5|NA
CASSPKRDTYQPQHF
TGTGCCAGCAGCCCCAAACGGGACACTTATCAGCCCCAGCATTTT
>TRBJ2-7|TRBD1|TRBV6-6|NA
CASTRHRTGRAGEQYF
TGTGCCAGCACCCGACATAGGACAGGCCGGGCCGGCGAGCAGTACTTC
>TRBJ1-5|NA|TRBV10-2|NA
CASGQNQPQHF
TGCGCCAGCGGGCAGAATCAGCCCCAGCATTTT
>TRBJ2-3|NA|TRBV28|NA
CASRSQGTDTQYF
TGTGCCAGCAGATCCCAGGGCACAGATACGCAGTATTTT
>TRBJ1-1|NA|TRBV4-2|NA
CASSLLRARSTEAFF
TGTGCCAGCAGCCTTCTACGAGCAAGGAGTACTGAAGCTTTCTTT
>TRBJ2-2|NA|TRBV7-9|NA
CSSRASDGRNTGELFF
TGTTCCAGCAGGGCCTCTGACGGGAGGAACACCGGGGAGCTGTTTTTT
>TRBJ2-1|NA|TRBV10-3|NA
CAISGQGGDYNEQFF
TGTGCCATCAGTGGCCAGGGCGGGGATTACAATGAGCAGTTCTTC
>TRBJ1-5|TRBD1|TRBV6-1|NA
CASSQGQSVNQPQHF
TGTGCCAGCAGTCAGGGACAGTCCGTCAATCAGCCCCAGCATTTT
>TRBJ2-7|NA|TRBV4-3|NA
CASSQEVQSYEQYF
TGCGCCAGCAGCCAAGAGGTACAGTCCTACGAGCAGTACTTC
>TRBJ1-3|NA|TRBV7-8|NA
CASSLGPPSSGNTIYF
TGTGCCAGCAGCCTAGGGCCACCTAGCTCTGGAAACACCATATATTTT
>TRBJ1-2|TRBD1|TRBV7-8|once
CASSLALRGQTYGYTF
TGTGCCAGCAGCTTAGCTCTTCGGGGACAGACTTATGGCTACACCTTC
>TRBJ2-1|TRBD2|TRBV9|NA
CASSVVAGGDEQFF
TGTGCCAGCAGCGTAGTTGCGGGGGGTGATGAGCAGTTCTTC
>TRBJ2-5|TRBD1|TRBV27|NA
CASSSQGAGETQYF
TGTGCCAGCAGTTCCCAGGGGGCGGGGGAGACCCAGTACTTC
>TRBJ2-5|NA|TRBV7-2|NA
CASSLLRLVETQYF
TGTGCCAGCAGCTTACTACGACTAGTGGAGACCCAGTACTTC
>TRBJ2-3|TRBD2|TRBV30|NA
CAWSAQLAAYTQYF
TGTGCCTGGAGCGCCCAACTAGCGGCATACACGCAGTATTTT
>TRBJ1-2|TRBD1|TRBV19|NA
CASSTDRDRVAYGYTF
TGTGCCAGTAGTACCGACCGGGACAGGGTAGCCTATGGCTACACCTTC
>TRBJ1-1|NA|TRBV5-8|once
CASSLGSTLRNTEAFF
TGTGCCAGCAGCTTGGGCAGTACCCTCAGGAACACTGAAGCTTTCTTT
>TRBJ1-3|TRBD1|TRBV6-1|once
CATVDRGLQGNTIYF
TGTGCCACGGTGGACAGGGGTCTTCAGGGAAACACCATATATTTT
>TRBJ1-4|NA|TRBV15|once
CATSRGEAGEKLFF
TGTGCCACCAGCAGAGGAGAGGCCGGGGAAAAACTGTTTTTT
>TRBJ2-5|NA|TRBV7-2|NA
CASSRERTQYF
TGTGCCAGCAGTCGAGAGCGGACCCAGTACTTC
>TRBJ1-2|TRBD1|TRBV7-8|NA
CASSPRQGPVYGYTF
TGTGCCAGCAGCCCGCGACAGGGGCCCGTCTATGGCTACACCTTC
>TRBJ1-2|NA|TRBV20-1|many
CSATGSGGYTF
TGCAGTGCTACAGGGTCTGGTGGCTACACCTTC
>TRBJ1-1|TRBD1|TRBV11-1|NA
CASSRDRGPEAFF
TGTGCCAGCAGCCGAGACAGGGGGCCTGAAGCTTTCTTT
>TRBJ2-5|NA|TRBV6-5|NA
CASSYSGATEETQYF
TGTGCCAGCAGTTACTCGGGCGCGACAGAAGAGACCCAGTACTTC
>TRBJ2-3|TRBD1|TRBV5-5|NA
CASSVGTGSTDTQYF
TGTGCCAGCAGCGTAGGGACAGGGAGCACAGATACGCAGTATTTT
>TRBJ1-2|NA|TRBV2|NA
CASSLGGNNYGYTF
TGTGCCAGCAGTCTGGGGGGGAACAACTATGGCTACACCTTC
>TRBJ2-3|NA|TRBV7-2|NA
CASSTYGDTQYF
TGTGCCAGCAGTACCTACGGAGATACGCAGTATTTT
>TRBJ2-3|TRBD2|TRBV7-2|once
CASSSGRAGPTDTQYF
TGTGCCAGCAGCTCGGGGCGAGCGGGGCCCACAGATACGCAGTATTTT
>TRBJ2-7|TRBD1|TRBV4-1|NA
CASSQDQRDRVLDEQYF
TGCGCCAGCAGCCAAGATCAAAGAGACAGGGTTCTAGACGAGCAGTACTTC
>TRBJ2-2|NA|TRBV11-2|NA
CASSGAVGVGTGELFF
TGTGCCAGCAGCGGGGCCGTTGGGGTTGGGACCGGGGAGCTGTTTTTT
>TRBJ2-7|TRBD1|TRBV7-9|once
CASSLFFDRGEQYF
TGTGCCAGCAGCTTATTTTTTGACAGGGGCGAGCAGTACTTC
>TRBJ2-1|NA|TRBV4-1|NA
CASSRAGTGEYNEQFF
TGCGCCAGCAGCCGGGCCGGGACTGGTGAATACAATGAGCAGTTCTTC
>TRBJ2-5|TRBD1|TRBV7-2|NA
CASSLGPSQGVETQYF
TGTGCCAGCAGCTTAGGCCCTTCGCAGGGGGTAGAGACCCAGTACTTC
>TRBJ2-7|TRBD2|TRBV25-1|NA
CASTASGGTTYEQYF
TGTGCCAGCACCGCTAGCGGGGGGACGACCTACGAGCAGTACTTC
>TRBJ1-6|NA|TRBV6-5|NA
CASSYPDSPLHF
TGTGCCAGCAGTTACCCGGATTCACCCCTCCACTTT
>TRBJ2-3|TRBD2|TRBV4-2|NA
CASSHRSGGITDTQYF
TGTGCCAGCAGCCATAGGAGCGGGGGGATCACAGATACGCAGTATTTT
>TRBJ2-1|NA|TRBV14|NA
CASSPGGMSYNEQFF
TGTGCCAGCAGCCCGGGGGGCATGTCCTACAATGAGCAGTTCTTC
>TRBJ1-1|NA|TRBV5-5|NA
CASSLWAGEGTEAFF
TGTGCCAGCAGCTTGTGGGCAGGGGAGGGCACTGAAGCTTTCTTT
>TRBJ2-1|NA|TRBV9|NA
CASSAGNYNEQFF
TGTGCCAGCAGCGCCGGGAATTACAATGAGCAGTTCTTC
>TRBJ1-1|NA|TRBV28|NA
CASGSGFGRENTEAFF
TGTGCCAGCGGATCTGGGTTCGGACGGGAGAACACTGAAGCTTTCTTT
>TRBJ2-1|TRBD2|TRBV19|NA
CASSISSGGNNEQFF
TGTGCCAGTAGTATCTCTAGCGGGGGAAACAATGAGCAGTTCTTC
>TRBJ2-3|TRBD1|TRBV7-3|NA
CASSPNDRAFDTDTQYF
TGTGCCAGCAGCCCTAACGACAGGGCTTTTGATACAGATACGCAGTATTTT
>TRBJ2-7|NA|TRBV6-5|NA
CASSYAPGENYEQYF
TGTGCCAGCAGTTATGCCCCAGGGGAGAACTACGAGCAGTACTTC
>TRBJ1-4|TRBD1|TRBV27|NA
CASSQQGAGEKLFF
TGTGCCAGCAGTCAACAGGGGGCCGGCGAAAAACTGTTTTTT